Presented here are 18 T cell receptor beta chains from one specimen sequenced in a study of blood T cell repertoires in COVID-19. Here immunoSEQ multiplex PCR was the method, and the copy in TCRdb shows in-frame clones only, minus some. The repertoire has almost 35,000 clones, approximately 80% of them found once; the top ten carry under 35%. Specimen: peripheral blood. The origin of the receptors is an elderly man with acute or convalescent COVID-19.

CDR3 sequence (DNA): TGTGCCAGCAACAAGGACAGGGGTACCGGGGAGCTGTTTTTT. Translated: CASNKDRGTGELFF. The genes are TRBV11-2 and TRBJ2-2; 9 bases line up with TRBD1. Trimming removed 7 bases from V and 5 bases from J; junction bases left unmatched: 5. Germline V gene data show CDR1 as SGHAT and CDR2 as FQNNGV. There are 14 residues in the CDR3.

This chain links TRBV3-1 (or the pseudogene TRBV3-2) with TRBJ2-5, with TRBD2 identical over 15 bases. Unmatched junction bases numbered 14, after V lost 4 bases and J lost 5 bases. This CDR3 region has 19 residues. Germline-derived CDR1 and CDR2 are LGHDT and YNNKEL (reference sequence). CDR3 sequence (DNA): TGTGCCAGCAGCCCCGGACTAGCGGGAGGGGGGGGCTATCAGGAGACCCAGTACTTC. Translating gives CASSPGLAGGGGYQETQYF.

The V call is TRBV30, the J call TRBJ2-2; 9 positions agree with TRBD1. The CDR3 is 15 amino acids. Per germline, CDR1 GTSNPN and CDR2 SVGIG (reference sequence). J lost 6 bases, V lost 4 bases, and 9 bases had no gene match. The CDR3 DNA sequence: TGTGCCTGGAACACAGGACAGGGGACGGCCGGGGAGCTGTTTTTT. It translates to CAWNTGQGTAGELFF.

This rearrangement joins TRBV19 to TRBJ2-7; 10 nucleotides agree with TRBD1. Germline CDR1 and CDR2: LNHDA and SQIVND (reference sequence). The CDR3 consists of 19 residues. The J segment lost 2 bases and the V segment lost 5 bases, leaving 18 bases of the junction unmatched. CDR3 loop: CASSGDVGQGGGIAYEQYF. The CDR3 DNA reads as TGTGCCAGTAGTGGCGATGTAGGACAGGGGGGCGGCATCGCCTACGAGCAGTACTTC.

The chain employs TRBV4-1 and TRBJ1-2; TRBD1 matches 7 bases. V gave up 0 bases and J gave up 0 bases; unmatched junction bases: 7. In germline, CDR1 is MGHRA, CDR2 YSYEKL. This CDR3 comprises 17 residues. CDR3 coding DNA: TGCGCCAGCAGCCAAGATCCCAACAGGGGATCTAACTATGGCTACACCTTC. As protein: CASSQDPNRGSNYGYTF.

The table lists this clone with a count of one. V is TRBV28 and J is TRBJ1-1; no definite D call. The V and J ends lost 3 bases and 6 bases respectively, with 5 bases between them. The CDR3 runs to 11 residues. Germline loops: CDR1 MDHEN, CDR2 SYDVKM. The CDR3 nucleotides are TGTGCCAGCAGTTTTGAGGCTGAAGCTTTCTTT. Translating gives CASSFEAEAFF.

Of note for this clone: Additional DNA sequences in this sample encode the identical CDR3. The chain employs TRBV5-1 and TRBJ1-1; D gene uncertain. CDR3 size: 13 residues. The V end was cut by 3 bases, the J end by 1 base, with 7 bases between. Germline CDR1 and CDR2: SGHRS and YFSETQ. CDR3 DNA: TGCGCCAGCAGCTCCCAGGAGAACACTGAAGCTTTCTTT. It codes for CASSSQENTEAFF.

The rearrangement uses TRBV4-2 and TRBJ1-1; TRBD1 aligns across 8 bases. The CDR3 spans 17 residues. The germline V gene encodes CDR1 LGHNA and CDR2 YNFKEQ. V lost 0 bases and J lost 0; bases outside the gene matches: 6. The CDR3 coding sequence is TGTGCCAGCAGCCAAGATTGGGACAGGCTCATGAACACTGAAGCTTTCTTT. Its protein product is CASSQDWDRLMNTEAFF.

The chain employs TRBV6-1 and TRBJ2-7; D is possibly TRBD1 (6 bases). Germline CDR1 reads MNHNS; CDR2 reads SASEGT. The CDR3 sequence is 15 residues long. V was trimmed by 2 bases and J by 3 bases, leaving 14 bases between them. The CDR3 DNA is TGTGCCAGCAGTGAAAGTGGGACAAGGTTCTACGAGCAGTACTTC. Translation: CASSESGTRFYEQYF.

A few counts support this clone. This chain connects TRBV5-6 to TRBJ1-5; no definite D call. V gave up 0 bases and J gave up 4 bases, with 8 bases separating them. The CDR3 has 14 amino acids. Germline V lookup: CDR1 SGHDT, CDR2 YYEEEE. CDR3 sequence reads: CASSLGPGNQPQHF. CDR3 in DNA: TGTGCCAGCAGCTTGGGCCCAGGTAATCAGCCCCAGCATTTT.

The chain combines TRBV30 with TRBJ2-1; TRBD2 is a possible D gene (6 bases). The germline V and J ends were trimmed by 3 bases and 7 bases, with 16 bases remaining between them. Germline CDR1 reads GTSNPN; CDR2 reads SVGIG (reference sequence). The length of the CDR3 is 14 residues. The CDR3 DNA sequence: TGTGCCTGGAGCGCGGGACCCGACTTGAATGAGCAGTTCTTC. This translates into CAWSAGPDLNEQFF.

This clone was counted between two and nine times. The gene calls are TRBV5-6 and TRBJ1-2; D is unclear. Looked up from germline, CDR1 is SGHDT and CDR2 is YYEEEE. This CDR3 region has 15 residues. V was clipped by 2 bases and J by 4 bases, with 15 bases between them. The CDR3 loop reads CASSFDPGSPYGYTF. CDR3 coding DNA: TGTGCCAGCAGCTTTGATCCGGGGAGTCCCTATGGCTACACCTTC.

The chain uses TRBV30 and TRBJ1-3; tentatively, D is TRBD1 (6 bases). Germline CDR1 reads GTSNPN; CDR2 reads SVGIG (reference sequence). CDR3 length: 15 amino acids. V gave up 3 bases and J gave up 1 base, with 13 bases separating them. CDR3 DNA: TGTGCCTGGAGGCAGAACAGGGTTTCTGGAAACACCATATATTTT. It is translated as CAWRQNRVSGNTIYF.

The CDR3 bases are TGTGCCAGTAGTATAGCGGACAGGGGGGTATATCAGCCCCAGCATTTT. Translating it yields CASSIADRGVYQPQHF. The chain uses TRBV19 and TRBJ1-5; 10 nucleotides align to TRBD1. This CDR3 is 16 amino acids long. The germline gives CDR1 LNHDA, CDR2 SQIVND (reference sequence). V trimming: 1 base; J trimming: 5 bases; junction bases outside the gene matches: 5.

The chain recombines TRBV11-2 with TRBJ2-1, with 10 nucleotides matching TRBD1. This CDR3 has 15 residues. Germline V gene data show CDR1 as SGHAT and CDR2 as FQNNGV. After removal of 4 bases from V and 3 bases from J, the junction contained 3 bases not matched to a gene. CDR3 sequence reads: CASSSRDRGYNEQFF. CDR3 sequence (DNA): TGTGCCAGCAGCTCCCGGGACAGGGGCTACAATGAGCAGTTCTTC.

This clone occurred a few times. The chain has TRBV6-5 and TRBJ1-1; the D gene is possibly TRBD1 (6 bases). This CDR3 contains 15 residues. The germline gives CDR1 MNHEY, CDR2 SVGAGI. The germline V and J ends were trimmed by 2 bases and 3 bases, with 13 bases remaining between them. The CDR3 loop is CASSYEDGGHTEAFF. The CDR3 nucleotides are TGTGCCAGCAGTTACGAGGACGGGGGGCACACTGAAGCTTTCTTT.

This chain uses TRBV7-3 with TRBJ2-1, with 9 bases identical to TRBD1. The CDR3 covers 15 residues. Trimming took 5 bases from V and 6 from J; bases not matched to a gene: 8. Germline-derived CDR1 and CDR2 are SGHTA and FQGTGA. The CDR3 sequence is CASSQTGGPSNEQFF. CDR3 sequence (DNA): TGTGCCAGCAGCCAGACAGGGGGACCCTCCAATGAGCAGTTCTTC.

The CDR3 DNA reads as TGTGCCAGCAGGTTGTCAGGGGTTTACTACGAGCAGTACTTC. Residues: CASRLSGVYYEQYF. The chain combines TRBV28 with TRBJ2-7, with D perhaps TRBD1 (6 bases). In germline, CDR1 is MDHEN, CDR2 SYDVKM. The CDR3 extends over 14 amino acids. Trimming took off 6 bases at V and 3 bases at J, with 15 bases between the two ends.